Below, 7 T cell receptor beta chains from the same sample are listed, as sequenced in a study of T cell responses to AZD1222 COVID-19 vaccine. TCRdb keeps only in-frame clones here, not all; method: immunoSEQ multiplex PCR. This table holds 77,000 or so clones, under 95% found once. Sequencing used peripheral blood, obtained on day 0 of MenACWY control vaccination. These receptors were taken from an adult in good health.

This rearrangement joins TRBV24-1 to TRBJ2-3; D not certain. The CDR3 runs 15 residues. Trimming removed 4 bases from V and 2 bases from J, with 12 bases in between. Germline V CDR1 and CDR2: KGHDR, SFDVKD. The CDR3 loop reads CATSDRLRSTDTQYF. The CDR3, as DNA: TGTGCCACCAGTGACCGACTGCGCTCCACAGATACGCAGTATTTT.

The CDR3 coding sequence is TGTGCCAGCAGCTTTGACGAGAGCAGCTCTGGAAACACCATATATTTT. Translated: CASSFDESSSGNTIYF. This chain links TRBV5-4 with TRBJ1-3; D gene ambiguous. V was trimmed by 2 bases and J by 0 bases, leaving 12 bases between them. The CDR3 is made up of 16 amino acids. The germline gives CDR1 SGHNT, CDR2 YYREEE (reference sequence).

CDR3 sequence (DNA): TGTGCCAGCAGTCGTGACAGGGGGTATGGCTACACCTTC. Residues: CASSRDRGYGYTF. This chain connects TRBV6-6 to TRBJ1-2, with 9 bases identical to TRBD1. This CDR3 has 13 residues. Germline CDR1 reads MNHNY; CDR2 reads SVGAGI (reference sequence). Losses at the gene ends were 5 bases for V and 5 bases for J; bases not matched to a gene: 3.

This chain connects TRBV27 to TRBJ2-7; 10 bases align to TRBD2. V trimming: 5 bases; J trimming: 2 bases; junction bases outside the gene matches: 21. Germline-derived CDR1 and CDR2 are MNHEY and SMNVEV (reference sequence). The CDR3 totals 20 residues. The CDR3 region has the DNA TGTGCCAGCAGTCCTAGGACAGGGAGGGAATCCGGGACTAGCGCCTACGAGCAGTACTTC. Its translation is CASSPRTGRESGTSAYEQYF.

This chain links TRBV28 with TRBJ2-1; D gene unclear. V lost 6 bases, J lost 6 bases, and 9 bases lay in between. The V gene's germline CDR1 is MDHEN and CDR2 SYDVKM. This CDR3 is 12 amino acids long. This CDR3 is CASSSDRNEQFF. The CDR3 DNA is TGTGCCAGCAGCTCGGACCGCAATGAGCAGTTCTTC.

The chain joins TRBV5-4 to TRBJ1-1, with unresolved D. V shed 0 bases and J shed 1 base, with 10 bases lying between them. The germline V gene encodes CDR1 SGHNT and CDR2 YYREEE (reference sequence). This CDR3 has 15 amino acids. This CDR3 reads CASSLDDTGNTEAFF. For the CDR3, the DNA is TGTGCCAGCAGCTTGGATGACACTGGGAACACTGAAGCTTTCTTT. The entire variable domain, with the rest obtained from reference TRBV5-4 and TRBJ1-1, is as follows: ETGVTQSPTHLIKTRGQQVTLRCSSQSGHNTVSWYQQALGQGPQFIFQYYREEENGRGNFPPRFSGLQFPNYSSELNVNALELDDSALYLCASSLDDTGNTEAFFGQGTRLTVV.

This chain uses TRBV15 with TRBJ1-5, with unresolved D. The CDR3 contains 14 residues. The V end lost 0 bases, the J end lost 6 bases, and 9 bases lay between the germline ends. The V gene's germline CDR1 is LNHNV and CDR2 YYDKDF (reference sequence). The CDR3 DNA is TGTGCCACCAGCAGAGACGTGGAGCCTCAGCCCCAGCATTTT. This translates into CATSRDVEPQPQHF.